The 2 T cell receptor beta chains given below trace back to one sample, sequenced in a study of T cells expressing NK-cell markers. No DNA is given; TCRdb re-called the 5' RACE reads and lists each CDR3 protein once. This sample lists some 280,000 distinct CDR3 sequences; its ten largest clones have about 0.4%. The sample consisted of blood T cells: a sorted CD56 or NKG2C T cell subset, CD4+ or CD8+ T cells, or bulk PBMC T cells (not recorded which). Source of these receptors: a man between 18 and 35 years old in good health.

V and J are TRBV7-6 and TRBJ2-3. Germline V gene lookup returns CDR1 SGHVS and CDR2 FNYEAQ. The CDR3 loop spans 14 amino acids. CDR3: CASSLAHNTDTQYF.

The chain joins TRBV5-4 to TRBJ2-1; TCRdb gives TRBD2 as the D gene, but with no DNA this cannot be confirmed. Germline CDR1 and CDR2: SGHNT and YYREEE (reference sequence). This CDR3 has 16 amino acids. The CDR3 spells CASSPQGGGSYNEQFF.